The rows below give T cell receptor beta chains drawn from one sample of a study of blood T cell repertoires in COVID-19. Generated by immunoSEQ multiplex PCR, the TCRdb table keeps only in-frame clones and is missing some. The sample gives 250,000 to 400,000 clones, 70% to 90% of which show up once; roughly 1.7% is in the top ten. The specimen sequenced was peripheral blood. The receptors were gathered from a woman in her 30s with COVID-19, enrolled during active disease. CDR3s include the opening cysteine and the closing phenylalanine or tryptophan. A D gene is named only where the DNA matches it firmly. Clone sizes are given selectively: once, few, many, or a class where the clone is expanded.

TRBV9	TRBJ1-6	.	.	CASSVDGGSNSPLHF	TGTGCCAGCAGCGTAGACGGGGGGAGTAATTCACCCCTCCACTTT
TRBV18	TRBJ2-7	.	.	CASSPPGGVVSYEQYF	TGTGCCAGCTCACCACCAGGGGGGGTGGTGAGCTACGAGCAGTACTTC
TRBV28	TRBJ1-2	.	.	CASSFLTGNYGYTF	TGTGCCAGCAGCTTCTTAACAGGAAACTATGGCTACACCTTC
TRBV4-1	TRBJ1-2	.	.	CASSQESRVRGYTF	TGCGCCAGCAGCCAAGAATCCAGGGTTCGTGGCTACACCTTC
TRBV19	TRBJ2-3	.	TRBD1	CASSAGQGVRADTQYF	TGTGCCAGTAGTGCGGGACAGGGGGTAAGGGCAGATACACAGTATTTT
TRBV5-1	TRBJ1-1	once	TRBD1	CASSLEQGSTEAFF	TGCGCCAGCAGCTTGGAACAGGGGAGCACTGAAGCTTTCTTT
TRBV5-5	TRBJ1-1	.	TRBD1	CASSAYATGGWTEAFF	TGTGCCAGCAGCGCCTACGCGACAGGGGGATGGACTGAAGCTTTCTTT
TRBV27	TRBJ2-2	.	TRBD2	CASSGLAGATGELFF	TGTGCCAGCAGTGGACTAGCGGGGGCCACCGGGGAGCTGTTTTTT
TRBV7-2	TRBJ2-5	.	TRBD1	CASSLGIGTGLETQYF	TGTGCCAGCAGCTTAGGTATAGGGACAGGCCTCGAGACCCAGTACTTC
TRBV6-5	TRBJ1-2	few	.	CASSYAGTNYGYTF	TGTGCCAGCAGTTACGCCGGGACAAACTATGGCTACACCTTC
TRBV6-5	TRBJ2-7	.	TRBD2	CASIPSGGFSYEQYF	TGTGCCAGCATCCCTAGCGGGGGGTTTTCCTACGAGCAGTACTTC
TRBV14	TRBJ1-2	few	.	CASSRQQNYGYTF	TGTGCCAGCAGCCGACAGCAGAACTATGGCTACACCTTC
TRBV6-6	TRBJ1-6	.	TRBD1	CASSNTGGAAPLHF	TGTGCCAGCAGTAATACAGGGGGCGCGGCACCCCTCCACTTT
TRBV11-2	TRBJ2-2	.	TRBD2	CASSTLAGVYTGELFF	TGTGCCAGCAGCACACTAGCGGGGGTGTATACCGGGGAGCTGTTTTTT
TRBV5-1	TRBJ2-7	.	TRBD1	CASSPRGLDEQYF	TGCGCCAGCAGCCCCAGGGGGCTGGACGAGCAGTACTTC
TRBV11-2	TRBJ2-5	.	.	CASSLERQETQYF	TGTGCCAGCAGCCTCGAGAGGCAAGAGACCCAGTACTTC
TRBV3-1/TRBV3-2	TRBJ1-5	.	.	CAYFGGSSNQPQHF	TGTGCCTACTTTGGGGGCAGCAGCAATCAGCCCCAGCATTTT
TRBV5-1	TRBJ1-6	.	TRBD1	CASSLEGAFNSPLHF	TGCGCCAGCAGCTTGGAGGGGGCTTTCAATTCACCCCTCCACTTT
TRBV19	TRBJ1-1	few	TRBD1	CASRRQGPMNTEAFF	TGTGCCAGCCGCCGACAGGGACCAATGAACACTGAAGCTTTCTTT
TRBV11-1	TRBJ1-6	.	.	CASSLRQQYSPLHF	TGTGCCAGCAGTTTACGACAACAGTATTCACCCCTCCACTTT
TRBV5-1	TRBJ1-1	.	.	CASSPWTRTEAFF	TGCGCCAGCAGCCCCTGGACAAGGACTGAAGCTTTCTTT
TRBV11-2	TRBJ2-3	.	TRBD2	CASSLIRGRGGKDTQYF	TGTGCCAGCAGCCTAATACGTGGACGGGGGGGCAAAGATACGCAGTATTTT
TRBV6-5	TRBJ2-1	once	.	CASSYAGAPDNEQFF	TGTGCCAGCAGTTATGCGGGGGCCCCCGACAATGAGCAGTTCTTC
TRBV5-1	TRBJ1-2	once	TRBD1	CASSLDGTVYGYTF	TGCGCCAGCAGCTTGGACGGGACAGTCTATGGCTACACCTTC
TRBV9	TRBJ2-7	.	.	CASSVGVRGGFPHEQYF	TGTGCCAGCAGCGTAGGAGTGAGGGGGGGGTTTCCCCACGAGCAGTACTTC
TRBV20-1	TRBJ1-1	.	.	CSADSYTEAFF	TGCAGTGCGGACAGCTACACTGAAGCTTTCTTT
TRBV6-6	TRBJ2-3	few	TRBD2	CASSPLATPGGTQYF	TGTGCCAGCAGCCCCCTAGCGACCCCGGGGGGTACGCAGTATTTT
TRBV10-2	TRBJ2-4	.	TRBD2	CASSAKTSGVKNIQYF	TGCGCCAGCAGTGCTAAGACTAGCGGGGTGAAAAACATTCAGTACTTC
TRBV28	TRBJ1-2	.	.	CASSFAGYGYTF	TGTGCCAGCAGTTTCGCGGGCTATGGCTACACCTTC
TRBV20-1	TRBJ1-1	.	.	CSARRAGEAFF	TGCAGTGCTAGGCGGGCCGGCGAAGCTTTCTTT
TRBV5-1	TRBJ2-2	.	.	CASSWDSTGELFF	TGCGCCAGCAGCTGGGACTCCACCGGGGAGCTGTTTTTT
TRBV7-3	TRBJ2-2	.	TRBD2	CASSLLSAASGGTGELFF	TGTGCCAGCAGCTTACTTTCCGCGGCTAGCGGGGGGACCGGGGAGCTGTTTTTT
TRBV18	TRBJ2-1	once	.	CASADIGDNEQFF	TGTGCCAGCGCGGACATTGGGGATAATGAGCAGTTCTTC
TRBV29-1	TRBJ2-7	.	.	CSVGSQGIYEQYF	TGCAGCGTTGGATCGCAGGGGATCTACGAGCAGTACTTC
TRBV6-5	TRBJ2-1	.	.	CASSLTGRSSYNEQFF	TGTGCCAGCAGTTTAACAGGCCGGAGCTCCTACAATGAGCAGTTCTTC
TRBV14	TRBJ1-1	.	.	CASSQELGAGLNTEAFF	TGTGCCAGCAGCCAAGAGCTGGGGGCTGGATTGAACACTGAAGCTTTCTTT
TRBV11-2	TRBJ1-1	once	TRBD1	CASSLGQGREAFF	TGTGCCAGCAGCTTGGGACAGGGGAGGGAAGCTTTCTTT
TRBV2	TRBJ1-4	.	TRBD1	CASAESGGSEEKLFF	TGTGCCAGCGCCGAGTCAGGGGGGTCGGAAGAAAAACTGTTTTTT
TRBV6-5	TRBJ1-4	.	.	CASSYDRGSEKLFF	TGTGCCAGCAGTTACGATAGGGGGTCTGAAAAACTGTTTTTT
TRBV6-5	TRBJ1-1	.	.	CASSHLPEGMTEAFF	TGTGCCAGCAGTCACTTGCCAGAGGGCATGACTGAAGCTTTCTTT
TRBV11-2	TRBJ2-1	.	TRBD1	CASSLDYRAGGFF	TGTGCCAGCAGCTTAGACTACAGGGCAGGGGGGTTCTTC
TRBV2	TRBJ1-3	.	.	CASSVQGTLSGNTIYF	TGTGCCAGCAGTGTTCAGGGGACCCTCTCTGGAAACACCATATATTTT
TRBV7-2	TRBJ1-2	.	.	CASSTGQTYGYTF	TGTGCCAGCAGCACCGGACAGACTTATGGCTACACCTTC
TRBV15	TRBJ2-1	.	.	CATSRDEGEQFF	TGTGCCACCAGCAGAGATGAGGGTGAGCAGTTCTTC
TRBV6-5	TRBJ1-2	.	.	CASSFRGWDYGYTF	TGTGCCAGCAGTTTCCGGGGATGGGACTATGGCTACACCTTC
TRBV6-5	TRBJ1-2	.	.	CASREGAYGYTF	TGTGCCAGCAGGGAGGGAGCCTATGGCTACACCTTC
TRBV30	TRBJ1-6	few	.	CAWEQGGRSPLHF	TGTGCCTGGGAACAGGGTGGCCGTTCACCCCTCCACTTT
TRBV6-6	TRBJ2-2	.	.	CASSYFSGTPTGELFF	TGTGCCAGCAGTTACTTTTCCGGGACACCTACCGGGGAGCTGTTTTTT
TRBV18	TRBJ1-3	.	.	CASSPSPHRESSGNTIYF	TGTGCCAGCTCACCATCTCCTCACAGGGAGAGCTCTGGAAACACCATATATTTT
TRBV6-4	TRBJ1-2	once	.	CASSDSVGSYGYTF	TGTGCCAGCAGTGACTCGGTAGGGAGCTATGGCTACACCTTC
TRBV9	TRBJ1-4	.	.	CASSVGHRNEKLFF	TGTGCCAGCAGCGTAGGACATAGAAATGAAAAACTGTTTTTT